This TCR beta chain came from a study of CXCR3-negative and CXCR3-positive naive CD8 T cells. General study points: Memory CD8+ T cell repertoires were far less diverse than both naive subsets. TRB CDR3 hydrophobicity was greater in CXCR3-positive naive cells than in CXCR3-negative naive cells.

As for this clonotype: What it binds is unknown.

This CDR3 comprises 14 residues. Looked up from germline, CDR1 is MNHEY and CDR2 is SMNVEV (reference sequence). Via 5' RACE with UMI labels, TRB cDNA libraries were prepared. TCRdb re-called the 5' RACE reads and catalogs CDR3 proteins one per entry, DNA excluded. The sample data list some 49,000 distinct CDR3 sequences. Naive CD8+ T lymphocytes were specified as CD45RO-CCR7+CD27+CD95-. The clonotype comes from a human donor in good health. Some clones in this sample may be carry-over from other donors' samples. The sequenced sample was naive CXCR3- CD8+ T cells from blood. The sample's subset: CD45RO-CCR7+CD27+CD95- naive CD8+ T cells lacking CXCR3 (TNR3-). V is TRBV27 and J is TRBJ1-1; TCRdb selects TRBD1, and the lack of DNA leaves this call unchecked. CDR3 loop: CASSWSGLDTEAFF.